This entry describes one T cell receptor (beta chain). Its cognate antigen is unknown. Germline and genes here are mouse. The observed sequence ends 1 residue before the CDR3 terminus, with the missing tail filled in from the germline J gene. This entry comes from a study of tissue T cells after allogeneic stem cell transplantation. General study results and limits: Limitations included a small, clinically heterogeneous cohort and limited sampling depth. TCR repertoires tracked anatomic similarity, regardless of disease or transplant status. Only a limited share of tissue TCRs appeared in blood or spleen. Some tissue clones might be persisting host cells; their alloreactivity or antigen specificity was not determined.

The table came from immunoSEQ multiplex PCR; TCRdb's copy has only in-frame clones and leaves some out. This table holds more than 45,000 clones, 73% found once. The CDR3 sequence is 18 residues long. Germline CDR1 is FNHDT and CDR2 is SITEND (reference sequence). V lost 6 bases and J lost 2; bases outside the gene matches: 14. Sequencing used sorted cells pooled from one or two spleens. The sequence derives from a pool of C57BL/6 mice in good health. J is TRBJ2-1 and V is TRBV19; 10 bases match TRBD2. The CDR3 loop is CASTPGLGGPSYYAEQFF. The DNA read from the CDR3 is TGTGCCAGCACCCCCGGCCTGGGGGGGCCAAGCTACTATGCTGAGCAGTTC. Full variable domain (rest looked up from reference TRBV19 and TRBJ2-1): GGIITQTPKFLIGQEGQKLTLKCQQNFNHDTMYWYRQDSGKGLRLIYYSITENDLQKGDLSEGYDASREKKSSFSLTVTSAQKNEMAVFLCASTPGLGGPSYYAEQFFGPGTRLTVL.